This TCR beta chain was captured by sequencing in a study of OX40 agonist ivuxolimab in advanced cancers. Produced via immunoSEQ multiplex PCR; TCRdb's table is partial and in-frame only. The data show under 100,000 clones, around 90% seen once. This clone appeared a single time. CDR1 is SGHTA and CDR2 is FQGNSA in the germline V gene. The CDR3 covers 15 residues. Trimming pared 2 bases from V and 0 bases from J, leaving 8 bases between. This receptor was obtained from an adult with an advanced solid tumor such as melanoma, head and neck, liver or kidney cancer. This material consisted of CD4+ or CD8+ T cells sorted from blood, taken in a trial of the OX40 agonist ivuxolimab. The J gene is TRBJ2-1, the V gene TRBV7-2; D is unclear. CDR3 region: CASSLRGSSYNEQFF. CDR3 coding DNA: TGTGCCAGCAGCTTACGCGGCAGCTCCTACAATGAGCAGTTCTTC.